This passage covers 13 T cell receptor beta chains from one sample sequenced in a study of T cells after yellow fever vaccination. Using its own MiXCR run on the 5' RACE reads, TCRdb lists one record per CDR3 protein. The sample shows hundreds of thousands of distinct CDR3 sequences, roughly a sixth of them seen only once. The starting material was PBMCs, obtained around 5 days after the first yellow fever vaccination. The source is a man younger than 35 who received the YFV17D yellow fever vaccine.

The table lists this clonotype with many counts. The V gene is TRBV28, the J gene TRBJ1-1; D possibly corresponds to TRBD1 (6 bases). The CDR3 length is 14 residues. Per germline, CDR1 MDHEN and CDR2 SYDVKM. V lost 5 bases, J lost 8 bases, and 18 bases lay in between. This chain's CDR3 is CASSTQGLFLEAFF. CDR3 nucleotides: TGTGCCAGCAGTACCCAGGGGCTCTTCCTCGAAGCTTTCTTT.

This clonotype was found a few times. CDR3 coding DNA: TGCGCCAGCAGCGGACGACAGATTAGCACAGATACGCAGTATTTT. Protein sequence: CASSGRQISTDTQYF. The J gene is TRBJ2-3, the V gene TRBV5-1; D might be TRBD1 (5 bases). Trimming took 4 bases from V and 0 from J, leaving 12 bases between them. This CDR3 spans 15 amino acids. The germline gives CDR1 SGHRS, CDR2 YFSETQ.

This clonotype was recorded many times. The chain has TRBV7-9 and TRBJ1-5, with unresolved D. V was shortened by 5 bases and J by 6 bases, with 8 bases between the two germline ends. The CDR3 has 12 amino acids. Per germline, CDR1 SEHNR and CDR2 FQNEAQ (reference sequence). The CDR3 sequence is CASSVDGQPQHF. The CDR3 DNA is TGTGCCAGCAGCGTCGACGGTCAGCCCCAGCATTTT.

The chain is built from TRBV7-9 and TRBJ2-7; 7 nucleotides align to TRBD1. The CDR3 totals 14 residues. In germline, CDR1 is SEHNR, CDR2 FQNEAQ (reference sequence). Trimming at V came to 5 bases and at J to 1 base, leaving 5 bases not matched to a gene. The CDR3 DNA is TGTGCCAGCAGCCTCCCGGGACAGTCCTACGAGCAGTACTTC. This sequence encodes CASSLPGQSYEQYF.

V usage is TRBV7-3 and J usage is TRBJ2-2; 8 bases are a match to TRBD2. Germline CDR1 reads SGHTA; CDR2 reads FQGTGA. This CDR3 has 15 residues. The V gene end was trimmed by 5 bases and the J gene end by 6 bases; junction bases not matched to a gene: 8. The CDR3 reads CASSPGGYSAGELFF. The CDR3, as DNA: TGTGCCAGCAGCCCGGGGGGGTACTCGGCCGGGGAGCTGTTTTTT.

This clonotype has a single count. The chain combines TRBV4-3 with TRBJ2-3, with a tentative D call TRBD2 (5 bases). This CDR3 has 13 residues. Trimming shortened V by 4 bases and J by 9 bases, and 14 bases separated the two germline ends. Germline V gene sequence: CDR1 LGHNA, CDR2 YSLEER. The CDR3 DNA sequence: TGCGCCAGCAGCCCCGGACTGGCAGTGACGCAGTATTTT. Translated, it gives CASSPGLAVTQYF.

For this clonotype: The CDR3 ends on some other residue instead of the conserved phenylalanine or tryptophan, so this is likely a read error. The rearrangement uses TRBV12-3 or TRBV12-4 and TRBJ2-1; no definite D call. V dropped 5 bases and J dropped 8 bases, with 10 bases sitting between them. The CDR3 consists of 12 residues. The DNA of the CDR3 is TGTGCCAGCAGTCCCCCCGAGGATGAGCAGTTCATC. Its translation: CASSPPEDEQFI.

This clonotype was seen only a few times. The chain carries TRBV20-1 and TRBJ2-7; tentatively, D is TRBD2 (7 bases). The V end was cut by 6 bases, the J end by 5 bases, with 17 bases between. Per germline, CDR1 DFQATT and CDR2 SNEGSKA (reference sequence). The CDR3 sequence is 13 residues long. CDR3 nucleotide sequence: TGCAGTGCCAGCGCGGGGGCGAACAACGAGCAGTACGTC. Its translation is CSASAGANNEQYV.

The genes are TRBV12-3 or TRBV12-4 and TRBJ2-6, with TRBD1 as a possible D gene (6 bases). The V gene lost 3 bases and the J gene lost 3 bases, with 12 bases spanning the gap. This CDR3 has 16 residues. CDR3 residues: CASSFQQGSGANVLTF. The CDR3 bases are TGTGCCAGCAGTTTCCAGCAGGGGAGTGGGGCCAACGTCCTGACTTTC.

This clonotype was seen more than once but under ten times. The chain recombines TRBV6-6 with TRBJ1-6; 7 bases match TRBD1. Germline trimming cut 6 bases from V and 16 bases from J; bases unmatched to any gene: 9. The germline V gene encodes CDR1 MNHNY and CDR2 SVGAGI (reference sequence). The CDR3 length is 12 residues. CDR3 sequence reads: CASRGQQPLLHF. As DNA, the CDR3 is TGTGCCAGCAGGGGACAGCAACCTCTTCTCCACTTT.

The V gene is TRBV28, the J gene TRBJ1-6; TRBD1 aligns across 8 bases. With 6 bases clipped from V and 4 bases from J, the junction kept 5 bases outside the gene matches. Germline V gene sequence: CDR1 MDHEN, CDR2 SYDVKM. The CDR3 totals 15 residues. Here the CDR3 DNA reads TGTGCCAGCAGACAGGGGGGCCTGTATAATTCACCCCTCCACTTT. Its protein product is CASRQGGLYNSPLHF.

V is TRBV5-4 and J is TRBJ1-1, with D tentatively TRBD1 (6 bases). Germline V gene lookup returns CDR1 SGHNT and CDR2 YYREEE (reference sequence). Trimming left V 4 bases short and J 3 bases short, with 13 bases between. This CDR3 comprises 14 residues. The CDR3 region is CASSRWGADTEAFF. The CDR3 region has the DNA TGTGCCAGCAGCCGGTGGGGGGCAGACACTGAAGCTTTCTTT.

This clonotype was seen ten or more times. The chain joins TRBV2 to TRBJ2-1; D call uncertain. The germline gives CDR1 SNHLY, CDR2 FYNNEI. The CDR3 spans 13 residues. The V gene lost 0 bases and the J gene lost 7 bases, with 7 bases spanning the gap. In nucleotides, the CDR3 is TGTGCCAGCAGTGAAGCTAGTCAGAATGAGCAGTTCTTC. Residues: CASSEASQNEQFF.